One and the same sample provided the 15 T cell receptor beta chains below, sequenced in a study of cytomegalovirus exposure and HLA in healthy donors. PCR primers comprised 60 Vbeta and 13 Jbeta primers. TCRdb keeps only in-frame clones here, not all; method: immunoSEQ multiplex PCR. The table includes roughly 84,000 clones, roughly 80% detected once. The sequencing input was PBMCs. The receptors come from a man aged 45-65 years in good health and CMV-seronegative.

V usage is TRBV7-2 and J usage is TRBJ1-4; D might be TRBD1 (5 bases). Germline V lookup: CDR1 SGHTA, CDR2 FQGNSA. Trimming took off 5 bases at V and 6 bases at J, with 16 bases between the two ends. CDR3 length: 15 amino acids. The CDR3 protein is CASSPAGGGDEKLFF. CDR3 sequence (DNA): TGTGCCAGCAGCCCCGCGGGGGGTGGCGATGAAAAACTGTTTTTT.

The chain recombines TRBV6-5 with TRBJ2-1; TRBD2 matches 8 bases. The CDR3 length is 14 residues. The germline gives CDR1 MNHEY, CDR2 SVGAGI. With 6 bases clipped from V and 10 bases from J, the junction kept 11 bases outside the gene matches. CDR3 loop: CASSPGGAISEQFF. In DNA form, the CDR3 reads TGTGCCAGCAGCCCCGGGGGGGCTATCTCCGAGCAGTTCTTC.

This rearrangement joins TRBV19 to TRBJ2-1, with D maybe TRBD2 (5 bases). Germline loops: CDR1 LNHDA, CDR2 SQIVND (reference sequence). The CDR3 spans 13 residues. V lost 5 bases and J lost 4, with 9 bases in between. The CDR3 sequence: CASSLRLYNEQFF. The CDR3 nucleotides are TGTGCCAGTAGTCTCAGACTATACAATGAGCAGTTCTTC.

This chain links TRBV10-1 with TRBJ2-5; 8 bases line up with TRBD1. The ends lost 5 bases at V and 3 bases at J; junction bases unmatched: 14. Germline values: CDR1 WNHNN, CDR2 SYGVQD (reference sequence). The CDR3 contains 17 residues. The CDR3 region has the DNA TGCGCCAGCAGTAGGACAGGGTTAACGGGTAGCGAAGAGACCCAGTACTTC. This translates into CASSRTGLTGSEETQYF.

V and J are TRBV11-3 and TRBJ2-3, with D tentatively TRBD1 (6 bases). In germline, CDR1 is SGHNT, CDR2 YENEEA. V lost 3 bases, J lost 4 bases, and 17 bases lay in between. This CDR3 has 16 amino acids. The CDR3: CASSFGIQNRADTQYF. The DNA of the CDR3 is TGTGCCAGCAGCTTTGGGATTCAAAACAGGGCAGATACGCAGTATTTT.

The rearrangement uses TRBV4-1 and TRBJ1-5, with D possibly matching TRBD1 (5 bases). Trimming removed 0 bases from V and 3 bases from J, with 6 bases in between. The CDR3 totals 14 residues. CDR1 is MGHRA, CDR2 YSYEKL, per germline. The CDR3 sequence: CASSQDRDNQPQHF. CDR3 DNA sequence: TGCGCCAGCAGCCAAGACAGGGACAATCAGCCCCAGCATTTT.

The CDR3 sequence is CASSPRDRGTGANVLTF. CDR3 nucleotides: TGCGCCAGCAGCCCCCGGGACAGGGGCACTGGGGCCAACGTCCTGACTTTC. The genes are TRBV5-1 and TRBJ2-6; 10 nucleotides match TRBD1. The trim removed 4 bases at V and 2 bases at J, leaving 6 bases unmatched. The length of the CDR3 is 17 residues. Germline CDR1 SGHRS, CDR2 YFSETQ.

The J gene is TRBJ1-6, the V gene TRBV5-1, with D possibly matching TRBD1 (5 bases). Germline CDR1 reads SGHRS; CDR2 reads YFSETQ. This CDR3 is 14 amino acids long. V shed 0 bases and J shed 11 bases, with 12 bases lying between them. CDR3 DNA sequence: TGCGCCAGCAGCTTGGCTGGGGCGCAGGCACCCCTCCACTTT. It is translated as CASSLAGAQAPLHF.

V is TRBV29-1 and J is TRBJ2-3, with D possibly being TRBD2 (6 bases). V was trimmed by 6 bases and J by 3 bases, leaving 10 bases between them. The CDR3 consists of 12 residues. From germline, CDR1 is SQVTM and CDR2 ANQGSEA. CDR3 sequence: CSVGRGTDTQYF. CDR3 sequence (DNA): TGCAGCGTGGGGCGGGGTACAGATACGCAGTATTTT.

This clone was observed a few times. The chain uses TRBV5-1 and TRBJ2-5; no definite D call. The CDR3 is 10 residues long. Deletions cut 4 bases from V and 5 bases from J, with 3 bases between. Germline CDR1 is SGHRS and CDR2 is YFSETQ. The CDR3 nucleotides are TGCGCCAGCAGCCAGGAGACCCAGTACTTC. This encodes CASSQETQYF.

The chain employs TRBV10-3 and TRBJ1-2; tentative D call: TRBD1 (6 bases). The CDR3 covers 12 residues. The V gene lost 6 bases and the J gene lost 4 bases, with 9 bases spanning the gap. CDR1 is ENHRY and CDR2 is SYGVKD in the germline V gene. Here the CDR3 DNA reads TGTGCCATCAGGGACAGCGGCTATGGCTACACCTTC. This sequence encodes CAIRDSGYGYTF.

The rearrangement joins TRBV6-5 to TRBJ1-6, with a possible D match to TRBD1 (6 bases). Germline V gives CDR1 MNHEY, CDR2 SVGAGI. The V and J ends lost 6 bases and 7 bases respectively, with 7 bases between them. This CDR3 comprises 12 residues. As DNA, the CDR3 is TGTGCCAGCAGAAGGGGGAATTCACCCCTCCACTTT. This sequence encodes CASRRGNSPLHF.

This clone turned up a few times. The chain employs TRBV5-6 and TRBJ2-7; no clear D gene. V lost 0 bases, J lost 0 bases, and 7 bases lay in between. This CDR3 spans 14 amino acids. Germline lookup yields CDR1 SGHDT and CDR2 YYEEEE. Written as DNA, the CDR3 is TGTGCCAGCAGCTTGGGGAGCAGCTCCTACGAGCAGTACTTC. Translation gives CASSLGSSSYEQYF. The full variable domain, its missing parts supplied by reference TRBV5-6 and TRBJ2-7, is DAGVTQSPTHLIKTRGQQVTLRCSPKSGHDTVSWYQQALGQGPQFIFQYYEEEERQRGNFPDRFSGHQFPNYSSELNVNALLLGDSALYLCASSLGSSSYEQYFGPGTRLTVT.

The chain links TRBV7-2 to TRBJ1-2; 9 bases fit TRBD1. The CDR3 has 15 amino acids. The V and J ends lost 4 bases and 5 bases, in that order; junction bases with no gene match: 8. The germline V gene encodes CDR1 SGHTA and CDR2 FQGNSA. DNA for the CDR3: TGTGCCAGCAGCTCCACGGGACAGGGTTGGTATGGCTACACCTTC. This translates into CASSSTGQGWYGYTF.

This sequence joins TRBV27 and TRBJ1-5; D remains unclear. The CDR3 totals 16 residues. Trimming pared 6 bases from V and 2 bases from J, leaving 17 bases between. Per the germline V gene, CDR1 is MNHEY and CDR2 is SMNVEV (reference sequence). In DNA, the CDR3 is TGTGCCAGCAGCCGCGGGAGGGCGGATGGCAATCAGCCCCAGCATTTT. This gives the protein CASSRGRADGNQPQHF.